Listed below are T cell receptor beta chains from one sample, sequenced in a study of T-cell memory formation after mild COVID-19. TCRdb reanalysed the 5' RACE reads using MiXCR and keeps one entry per CDR3 protein. The sample lists 240,000 or so distinct CDR3 sequences, 9.4% occurring once. What was sequenced was PBMCs or a T cell subset sorted from them (not recorded which). All receptors derive from a young man who had mild COVID-19 (a few samples of this study predate the infection). Cell type and time point are not known. Both conserved end residues are part of each CDR3. The D gene is left open where the match is weak. Clone sizes are given selectively: once, few, many, or a class where the clone is expanded.

V gene: TRBV29-1
D gene: NA
J gene: TRBJ1-4
CDR3 length: 14
clone size: once
CDR3 DNA: TGCAGCGTACGGGCGGGGGCAGAAAATGAAAAACTGTATTTT
CDR3 protein: CSVRAGAENEKLYF

V gene: TRBV29-1
D gene: TRBD2
J gene: TRBJ2-3
CDR3 length: 14
clone size: many
CDR3 DNA: TGCAGCGCAAATCTAGCGGGCAAAGGAGATACGCAGTATTTT
CDR3 protein: CSANLAGKGDTQYF

V gene: TRBV5-1
D gene: NA
J gene: TRBJ1-6
CDR3 length: 15
clone size: few
CDR3 DNA: TGCGCCAGCAGCGATTTACGGGCCGCTGAATCGCCCCTCCACTTT
CDR3 protein: CASSDLRAAESPLHF

V gene: TRBV6-2/TRBV6-3
D gene: TRBD2
J gene: TRBJ2-1
CDR3 length: 18
clone size: NA
CDR3 DNA: TGTGCCAGCAGTTTCCCGACTAGCGGGGGCCGTACCGTACATGAGCAGTTCTTC
CDR3 protein: CASSFPTSGGRTVHEQFF

V gene: TRBV5-1
D gene: NA
J gene: TRBJ1-5
CDR3 length: 12
clone size: few
CDR3 DNA: TGCGCCAGCAGGGCCAGCGAAGGACCCCAGCATTTT
CDR3 protein: CASRASEGPQHF

V gene: TRBV12-3/TRBV12-4
D gene: NA
J gene: TRBJ2-7
CDR3 length: 13
clone size: few
CDR3 DNA: TGTGCCAGCAGCCGGGTCAGGGACTACGAGCAGTACTTC
CDR3 protein: CASSRVRDYEQYF

V gene: TRBV4-1
D gene: NA
J gene: TRBJ2-5
CDR3 length: 15
clone size: NA
CDR3 DNA: TGCGCCAGCAGCGGGCTCGGAACAGGACAAGAGACCCAGTACTTC
CDR3 protein: CASSGLGTGQETQYF

V gene: TRBV5-6
D gene: NA
J gene: TRBJ2-7
CDR3 length: 14
clone size: few
CDR3 DNA: TGTGCCAGCAGCTCGGGCCTCCTGAGGGACGAGCAGTACTTC
CDR3 protein: CASSSGLLRDEQYF

V gene: TRBV18
D gene: NA
J gene: TRBJ2-7
CDR3 length: 14
clone size: NA
CDR3 DNA: TGTGCCAGCTCACCCGCCAGGATCTCCTACGAGCAGTACTTC
CDR3 protein: CASSPARISYEQYF

V gene: TRBV19
D gene: NA
J gene: TRBJ2-7
CDR3 length: 15
clone size: few
CDR3 DNA: TGTGCCAGTAGTATAGATGTCCAGAGCTCCTACGAGCAGTACTTC
CDR3 protein: CASSIDVQSSYEQYF

V gene: TRBV20-1
D gene: NA
J gene: TRBJ1-2
CDR3 length: 14
clone size: NA
CDR3 DNA: TGCAGTGCTAGAGATAAGAGAGGGAGCTATGGCTACACCTTC
CDR3 protein: CSARDKRGSYGYTF

V gene: TRBV5-1
D gene: NA
J gene: TRBJ1-1
CDR3 length: 15
clone size: NA
CDR3 DNA: TGCGCCAGCAGCAGTTGGGGGAGGATGAACACTGAAGCTTTCTTT
CDR3 protein: CASSSWGRMNTEAFF

V gene: TRBV28
D gene: NA
J gene: TRBJ2-5
CDR3 length: 11
clone size: NA
CDR3 DNA: TGTGCCAGCAGCCGAACTAGTACCCGGTACTTC
CDR3 protein: CASSRTSTRYF

V gene: TRBV7-2
D gene: TRBD2
J gene: TRBJ2-3
CDR3 length: 17
clone size: NA
CDR3 DNA: TGTGCCAGCAGCCGACTAGCGGGGGGGGATAGCACAGATACGCAGTATTTT
CDR3 protein: CASSRLAGGDSTDTQYF

V gene: TRBV29-1
D gene: TRBD2
J gene: TRBJ2-2
CDR3 length: 13
clone size: many
CDR3 DNA: TGCAGCGGGATAGGGACTAGCGCCGGGGAGCTGTTTTTT
CDR3 protein: CSGIGTSAGELFF

V gene: TRBV7-2
D gene: TRBD1
J gene: TRBJ2-1
CDR3 length: 17
clone size: few
CDR3 DNA: TGTGCCAGCGCGCGCAGGGGGAGCGCTGGTAAGGACAATGAGCAGTTCTTC
CDR3 protein: CASARRGSAGKDNEQFF

V gene: TRBV29-1
D gene: NA
J gene: TRBJ2-3
CDR3 length: 11
clone size: NA
CDR3 DNA: TGCAGCGTGGATCCCTGGGATACGCAGTATTTT
CDR3 protein: CSVDPWDTQYF

V gene: TRBV4-2
D gene: NA
J gene: TRBJ2-1
CDR3 length: 16
clone size: NA
CDR3 DNA: TGTGCCAGCAGCCAAGATCAATACGTCTCCTACAATGAGCAGTTCTTC
CDR3 protein: CASSQDQYVSYNEQFF

V gene: TRBV7-2
D gene: NA
J gene: TRBJ2-5
CDR3 length: 14
clone size: NA
CDR3 DNA: TGTGCCAGCAGCCCTAGCAGGGCCGTGGAGACCCAGTACTTC
CDR3 protein: CASSPSRAVETQYF